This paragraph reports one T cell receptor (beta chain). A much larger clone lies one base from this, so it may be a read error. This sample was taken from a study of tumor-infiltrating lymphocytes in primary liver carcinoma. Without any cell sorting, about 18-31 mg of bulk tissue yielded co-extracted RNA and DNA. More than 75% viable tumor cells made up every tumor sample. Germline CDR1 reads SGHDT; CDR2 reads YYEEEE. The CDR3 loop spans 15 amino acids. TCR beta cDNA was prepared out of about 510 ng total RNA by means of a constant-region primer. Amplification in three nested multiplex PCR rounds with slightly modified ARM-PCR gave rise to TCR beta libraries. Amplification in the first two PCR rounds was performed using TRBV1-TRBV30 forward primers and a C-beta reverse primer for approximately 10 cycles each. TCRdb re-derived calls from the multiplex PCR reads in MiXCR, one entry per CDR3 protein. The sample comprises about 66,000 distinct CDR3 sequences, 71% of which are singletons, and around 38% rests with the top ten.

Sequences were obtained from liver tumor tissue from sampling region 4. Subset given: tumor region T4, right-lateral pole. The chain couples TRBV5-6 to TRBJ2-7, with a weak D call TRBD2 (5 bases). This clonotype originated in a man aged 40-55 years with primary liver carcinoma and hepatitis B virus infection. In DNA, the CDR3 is TGTGCCAGCAGCTTTAGAAGGACGGGGTTCTACGGGCAGTACTTC. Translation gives CASSFRRTGFYGQYF.